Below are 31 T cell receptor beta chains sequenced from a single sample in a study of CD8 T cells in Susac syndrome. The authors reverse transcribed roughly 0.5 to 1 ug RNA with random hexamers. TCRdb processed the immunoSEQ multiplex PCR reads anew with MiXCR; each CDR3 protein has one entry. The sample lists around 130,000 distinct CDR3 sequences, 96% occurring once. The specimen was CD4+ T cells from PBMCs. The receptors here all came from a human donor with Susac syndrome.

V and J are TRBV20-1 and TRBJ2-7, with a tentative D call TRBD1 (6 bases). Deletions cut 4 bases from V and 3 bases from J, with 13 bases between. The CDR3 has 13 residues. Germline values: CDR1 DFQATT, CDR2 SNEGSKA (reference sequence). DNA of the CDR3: TGCAGTGCTACGACTGTACAGGGCTACGAGCAGTACTTC. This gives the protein CSATTVQGYEQYF.

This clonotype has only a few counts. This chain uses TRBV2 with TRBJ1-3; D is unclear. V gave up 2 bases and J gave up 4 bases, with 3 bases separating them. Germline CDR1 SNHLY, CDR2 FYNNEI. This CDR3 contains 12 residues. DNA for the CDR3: TGTGCCAGCAGTGAATCGGGAAACACCATATATTTT. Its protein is CASSESGNTIYF.

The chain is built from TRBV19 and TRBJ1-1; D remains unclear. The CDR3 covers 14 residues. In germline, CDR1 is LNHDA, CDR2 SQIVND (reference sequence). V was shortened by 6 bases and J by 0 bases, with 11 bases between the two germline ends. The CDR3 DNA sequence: TGTGCCAGTAGCGGGGTAAGGATGAACACTGAAGCTTTCTTT. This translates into CASSGVRMNTEAFF.

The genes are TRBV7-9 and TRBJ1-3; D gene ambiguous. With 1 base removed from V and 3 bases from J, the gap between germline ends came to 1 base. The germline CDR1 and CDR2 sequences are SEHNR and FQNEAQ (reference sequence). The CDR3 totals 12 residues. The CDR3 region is CASSLVGNTIYF. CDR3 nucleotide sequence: TGTGCCAGCAGCTTAGTTGGAAACACCATATATTTT.

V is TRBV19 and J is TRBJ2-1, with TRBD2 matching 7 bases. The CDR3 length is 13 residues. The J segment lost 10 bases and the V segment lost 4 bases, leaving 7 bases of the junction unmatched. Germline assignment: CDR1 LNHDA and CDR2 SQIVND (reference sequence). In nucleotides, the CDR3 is TGTGCCAGTAGTACGGGACTACCTAACGAGCAGTTCTTC. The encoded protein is CASSTGLPNEQFF.

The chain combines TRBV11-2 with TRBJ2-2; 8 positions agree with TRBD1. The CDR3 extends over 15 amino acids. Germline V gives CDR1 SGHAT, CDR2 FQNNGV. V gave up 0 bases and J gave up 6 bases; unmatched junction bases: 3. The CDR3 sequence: CASSLETGGPGELFF. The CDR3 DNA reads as TGTGCCAGCAGCTTAGAAACAGGGGGGCCCGGGGAGCTGTTTTTT.

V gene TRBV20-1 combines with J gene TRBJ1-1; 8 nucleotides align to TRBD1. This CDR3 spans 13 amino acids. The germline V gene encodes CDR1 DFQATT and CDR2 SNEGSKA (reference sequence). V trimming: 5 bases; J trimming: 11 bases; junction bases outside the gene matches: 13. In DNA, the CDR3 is TGCAGTGCTGAGGCATCTTCCAGGGGGCTCGCTTTCTTT. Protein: CSAEASSRGLAFF.

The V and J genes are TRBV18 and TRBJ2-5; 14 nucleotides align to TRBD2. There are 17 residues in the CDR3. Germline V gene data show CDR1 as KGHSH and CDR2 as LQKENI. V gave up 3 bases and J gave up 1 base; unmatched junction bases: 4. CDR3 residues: CASSPGLAGVGQETQYF. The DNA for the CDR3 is TGTGCCAGCTCACCGGGACTAGCGGGAGTCGGCCAAGAGACCCAGTACTTC.

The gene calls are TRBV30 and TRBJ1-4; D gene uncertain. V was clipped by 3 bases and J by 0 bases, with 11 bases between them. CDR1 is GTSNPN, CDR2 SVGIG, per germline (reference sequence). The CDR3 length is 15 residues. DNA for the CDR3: TGTGCCTGGAGGGGCAGCAGTGCAACTAATGAAAAACTGTTTTTT. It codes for CAWRGSSATNEKLFF.

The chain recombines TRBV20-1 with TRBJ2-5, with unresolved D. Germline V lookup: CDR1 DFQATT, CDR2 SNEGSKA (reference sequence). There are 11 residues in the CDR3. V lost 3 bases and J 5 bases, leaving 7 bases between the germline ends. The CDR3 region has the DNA TGCAGTGCTAGCAAGGTTGAGACCCAGTACTTC. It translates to CSASKVETQYF.

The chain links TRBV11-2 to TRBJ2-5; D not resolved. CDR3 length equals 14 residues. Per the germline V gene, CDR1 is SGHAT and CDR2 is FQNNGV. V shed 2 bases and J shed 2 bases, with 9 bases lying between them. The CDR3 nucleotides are TGTGCCAGCAGCTTATCCGACCAACAAGAGACCCAGTACTTC. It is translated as CASSLSDQQETQYF.

CDR3: CAWRQGSWNQPQHF. The CDR3 DNA is TGTGCCTGGAGGCAGGGGAGTTGGAATCAGCCCCAGCATTTT. V and J are TRBV30 and TRBJ1-5; TRBD1 might be the D (6 bases). This CDR3 spans 14 amino acids. Germline lookup yields CDR1 GTSNPN and CDR2 SVGIG (reference sequence). Between the trimmed V and J ends, which lost 3 bases and 4 bases, there was a span of 13 bases.

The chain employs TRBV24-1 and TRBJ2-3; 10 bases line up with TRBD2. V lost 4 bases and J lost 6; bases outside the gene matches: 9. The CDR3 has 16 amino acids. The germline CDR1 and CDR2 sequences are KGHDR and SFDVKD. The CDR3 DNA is TGTGCCACCAGTGACCCTCTAGCGGGAGCGCGGGATACGCAGTATTTT. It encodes CATSDPLAGARDTQYF.

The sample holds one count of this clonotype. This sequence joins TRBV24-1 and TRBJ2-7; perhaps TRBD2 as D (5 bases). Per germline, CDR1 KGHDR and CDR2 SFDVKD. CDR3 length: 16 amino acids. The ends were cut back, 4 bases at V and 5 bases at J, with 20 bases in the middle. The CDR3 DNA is TGTGCCACCAGTGACTTGTGGCGGGTCGAGGAAGACGAGCAGTACTTC. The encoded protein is CATSDLWRVEEDEQYF.

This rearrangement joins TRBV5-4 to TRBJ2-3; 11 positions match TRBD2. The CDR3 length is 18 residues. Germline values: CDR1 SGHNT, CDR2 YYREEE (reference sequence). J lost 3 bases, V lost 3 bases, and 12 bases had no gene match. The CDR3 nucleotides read TGTGCCAGCAGCTCCGGGGCTAGCGGGAGGAGTGAGACAGATACGCAGTATTTT. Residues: CASSSGASGRSETDTQYF.

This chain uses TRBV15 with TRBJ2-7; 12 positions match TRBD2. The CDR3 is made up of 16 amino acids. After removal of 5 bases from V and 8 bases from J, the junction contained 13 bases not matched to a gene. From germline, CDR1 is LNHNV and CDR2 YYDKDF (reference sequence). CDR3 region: CATSGDSSGRAEKQYF. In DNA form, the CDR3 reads TGTGCCACCAGCGGCGATTCTAGCGGGAGGGCCGAAAAGCAGTACTTC.

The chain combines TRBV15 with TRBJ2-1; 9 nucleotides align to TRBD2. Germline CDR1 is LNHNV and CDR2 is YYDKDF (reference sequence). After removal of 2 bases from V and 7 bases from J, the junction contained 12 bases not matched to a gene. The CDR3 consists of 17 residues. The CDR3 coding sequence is TGTGCCACCAGCAGACTTTGGGCTAGCGGGGTAGGGAATGAGCAGTTCTTC. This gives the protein CATSRLWASGVGNEQFF.

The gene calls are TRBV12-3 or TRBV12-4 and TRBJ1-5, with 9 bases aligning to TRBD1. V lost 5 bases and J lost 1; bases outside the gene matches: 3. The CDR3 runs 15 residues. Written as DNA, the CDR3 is TGTGCCAGCAGTGCCGGACAGGGGAGCAATCAGCCCCAGCATTTT. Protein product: CASSAGQGSNQPQHF.

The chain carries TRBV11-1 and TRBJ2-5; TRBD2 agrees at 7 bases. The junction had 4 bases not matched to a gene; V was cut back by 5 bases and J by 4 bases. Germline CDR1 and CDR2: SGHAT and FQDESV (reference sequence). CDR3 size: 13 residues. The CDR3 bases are TGTGCCAGCAGCGGGACTACGGGAGAGACCCAGTACTTC. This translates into CASSGTTGETQYF.

CDR3 in amino acids: CAWSLTGNNGWDGYTF. CDR3 nucleotide sequence: TGTGCCTGGAGTTTGACAGGGAATAACGGTTGGGATGGCTACACCTTC. The V call is TRBV30, the J call TRBJ1-2; 7 bases line up with TRBD1. The CDR3 has 16 amino acids. CDR1 is GTSNPN, CDR2 SVGIG, per germline (reference sequence). V trimming: 2 bases; J trimming: 6 bases; junction bases outside the gene matches: 15.

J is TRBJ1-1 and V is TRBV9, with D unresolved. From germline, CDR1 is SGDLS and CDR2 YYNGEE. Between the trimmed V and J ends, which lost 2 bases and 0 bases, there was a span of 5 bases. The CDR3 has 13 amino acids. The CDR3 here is CASSVTMNTEAFF. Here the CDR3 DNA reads TGTGCCAGCAGCGTTACCATGAACACTGAAGCTTTCTTT.

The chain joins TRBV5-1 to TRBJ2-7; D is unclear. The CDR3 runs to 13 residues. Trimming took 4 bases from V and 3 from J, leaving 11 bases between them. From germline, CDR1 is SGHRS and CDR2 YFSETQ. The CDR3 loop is CASSPDYGYEQYF. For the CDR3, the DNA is TGCGCCAGCAGCCCGGATTATGGCTACGAGCAGTACTTC.

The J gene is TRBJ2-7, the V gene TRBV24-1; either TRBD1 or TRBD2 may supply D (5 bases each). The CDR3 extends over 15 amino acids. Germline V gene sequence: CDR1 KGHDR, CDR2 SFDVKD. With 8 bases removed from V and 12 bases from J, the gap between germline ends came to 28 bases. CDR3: CATTARGTASRKVYF. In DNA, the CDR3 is TGTGCCACCACAGCGAGAGGGACGGCGTCCCGCAAGGTGTACTTC.

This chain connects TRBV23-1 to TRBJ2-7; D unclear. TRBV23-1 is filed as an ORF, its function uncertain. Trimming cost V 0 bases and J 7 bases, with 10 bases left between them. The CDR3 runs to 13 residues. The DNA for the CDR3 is TGCGCCAGCAGTCAATCTCTCACCCGGGAGCAGTACTTC. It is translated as CASSQSLTREQYF.

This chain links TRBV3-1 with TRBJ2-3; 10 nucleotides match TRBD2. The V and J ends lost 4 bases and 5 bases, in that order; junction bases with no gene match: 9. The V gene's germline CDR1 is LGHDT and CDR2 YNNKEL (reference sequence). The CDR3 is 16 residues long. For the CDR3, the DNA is TGTGCCAGCAGCCCACAGGGGGTAGCGGGAGGAGATACGCAGTATTTT. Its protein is CASSPQGVAGGDTQYF.

CDR3 residues: CASGKGLAGEVGELFF. As DNA, the CDR3 is TGTGCTAGTGGTAAAGGACTAGCGGGAGAGGTCGGGGAGCTGTTTTTT. The rearrangement joins TRBV12-5 to TRBJ2-2; TRBD2 matches 13 bases. V lost 5 bases to trimming and J lost 7 bases; unmatched junction nucleotides: 7. The CDR3 length is 16 residues. Germline V gene sequence: CDR1 LGHNT, CDR2 FRNRAP.

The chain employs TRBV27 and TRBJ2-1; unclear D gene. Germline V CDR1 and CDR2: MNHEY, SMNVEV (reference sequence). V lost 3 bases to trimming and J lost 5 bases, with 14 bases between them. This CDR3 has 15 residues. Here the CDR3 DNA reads TGTGCCAGCAGTTTTACCGGGCCTCCTAACAATGAGCAGTTCTTC. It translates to CASSFTGPPNNEQFF.

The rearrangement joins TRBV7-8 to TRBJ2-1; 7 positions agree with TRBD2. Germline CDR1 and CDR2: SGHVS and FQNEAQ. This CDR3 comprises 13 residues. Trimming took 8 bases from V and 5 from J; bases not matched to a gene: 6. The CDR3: CASGLAVHNEQFF. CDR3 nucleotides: TGTGCCAGCGGGCTAGCGGTCCACAATGAGCAGTTCTTC.

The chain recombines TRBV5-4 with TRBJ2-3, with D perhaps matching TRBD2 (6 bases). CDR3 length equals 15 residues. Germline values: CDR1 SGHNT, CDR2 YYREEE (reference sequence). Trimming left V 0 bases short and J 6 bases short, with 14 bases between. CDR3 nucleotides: TGTGCCAGCAGCTTGGCAGGACTGGAGGGGGATACGCAGTATTTT. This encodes CASSLAGLEGDTQYF. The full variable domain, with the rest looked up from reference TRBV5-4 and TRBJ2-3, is ETGVTQSPTHLIKTRGQQVTLRCSSQSGHNTVSWYQQALGQGPQFIFQYYREEENGRGNFPPRFSGLQFPNYSSELNVNALELDDSALYLCASSLAGLEGDTQYFGPGTRLTVL.

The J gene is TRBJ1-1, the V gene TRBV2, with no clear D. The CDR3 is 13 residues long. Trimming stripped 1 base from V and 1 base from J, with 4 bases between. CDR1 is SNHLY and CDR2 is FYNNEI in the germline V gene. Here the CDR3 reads CASSEGGNTEAFF. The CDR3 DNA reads TGTGCCAGCAGTGAAGGGGGGAACACTGAAGCTTTCTTT.

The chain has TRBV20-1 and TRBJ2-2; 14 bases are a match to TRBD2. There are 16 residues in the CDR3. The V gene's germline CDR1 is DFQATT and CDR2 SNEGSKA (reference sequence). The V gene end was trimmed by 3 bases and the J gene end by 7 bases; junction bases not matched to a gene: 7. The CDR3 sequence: CSARTSGRAGGGELFF. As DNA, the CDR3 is TGCAGTGCTAGGACTAGCGGGAGGGCCGGCGGCGGGGAGCTGTTTTTT.